This T cell receptor beta chain was sequenced for a study of CD8 T cells in ankylosing spondylitis. Whole-study findings and limits: Ankylosing spondylitis blood seemed to carry a telltale TCR beta motif made of about 8 highly homologous variants. Disease-linked clones reportedly showed significant enrichment in matched ankylosing spondylitis synovial fluid. In synovial fluid and blood from reactive arthritis, some motif variants were previously reported.

Trimming at V came to 3 bases and at J to 4 bases, leaving 7 bases not matched to a gene. From germline, CDR1 is SGDLS and CDR2 YYNGEE. The CDR3 has 15 residues. Each TCR beta library was made by quantitative 5'-RACE that incorporated molecular barcodes. TCRdb recomputed calls from the 5' RACE reads with MiXCR, one row per CDR3 protein. Here the sample spans some 8,900 distinct CDR3 sequences, 3.5% to 4.5% being singletons. This clonotype is labeled as medium-sized. The antigen is undetermined. This clonotype was obtained from a female donor with ankylosing spondylitis or in good health (not recorded which). Sequenced material: blood, either unsorted or a sorted T cell fraction (not recorded which). The rearrangement links TRBV9 to TRBJ2-1, with TRBD1 identical over 7 bases. The CDR3 bases are TGTGCCAGCAGCGCGACAGGGATCGGGTACAATGAGCAGTTCTTC. Residues: CASSATGIGYNEQFF.